This T cell receptor beta chain is from a study of blood T cells in healthy people across ages. Study-level points and caveats: Per-million-T-cell TCR beta diversity fell roughly linearly with age. More naive CD4+ cells and higher diversity marked long-lived donors relative to aged donors. With naive T cell percentage, TCR beta diversity showed a strong correlation.

This clonotype was detected a few times. Its target is not known. Through a sample-barcoded 5' primer and a J-beta primer mix, a second PCR was run for about 6 to 11 cycles. MiXCR, applied by TCRdb to the 5' RACE reads, yields one record per CDR3 protein. This table holds approximately 1,000,000 distinct CDR3 sequences, under 45% found once. This CDR3 spans 16 amino acids. CDR1 and CDR2 (germline): DFQATT, SNEGSKA (reference sequence). RNA extraction gave at least 5.5 micrograms of total RNA per sample. This chain links TRBV20-1 with TRBJ2-7; TRBD2 matches 9 bases. The J call may not be correct, given that the DNA end is closer to TRBJ2-5. The specimen sequenced was blood. The origin of this receptor is a woman aged 55-75 years in good health. CDR3 DNA: TGCAGTGCTAGTGGTTTGACTAGCGGCCTACAGGGGACCCAGTACTTC. Its protein product is CSASGLTSGLQGTQYF.